This T cell receptor beta chain was retrieved from a study of CD8 T cells in ankylosing spondylitis listed by TCRdb under 2017. Describing the broader study: The study profiled T cell receptor beta repertoires in healthy donors and ankylosing spondylitis patients to find disease-linked TCR variants. In total, the full study cohort was made up of some 110 healthy donors and 20 to 25 ankylosing spondylitis patients. Samples of peripheral blood were taken, and for ankylosing spondylitis patients, synovial fluid was collected as well. What the authors observed across the whole study: In peripheral blood, the disease-linked clones were found at relatively low frequencies and had a CD8+ phenotype. Some TCR beta motif variants had previously been reported in synovial fluid and blood of reactive arthritis patients, which suggested common disease-initiation mechanisms. The disease-linked clones were reported to be significantly enriched in matched synovial fluid samples from ankylosing spondylitis patients. Blood from ankylosing spondylitis patients appeared to be characterized by a TCR beta motif composed of roughly eight highly homologous amino acid variants.

Note on this clonotype: Its cognate antigen has yet to be identified. Base qualities are missing; no much larger clone stands one base away.

From the cysteine up to the phenylalanine, the CDR3 has a length of 14 residues. The DNA shown is the 42-base CDR3, in frame from base 1. CDR1 and CDR2, per the germline V gene (reference sequence), are DFQATT and SNEGSKA. V drops 3 bases and J drops 4 bases, leaving 14 bases in between. Sequencing took place on an Illumina HiSeq 2500. Quantitative 5'-RACE with molecular barcodes was used to prepare TCR beta libraries. The original pipeline was this. To identify disease-linked TCR variants, a new computational method was used, one built on a probabilistic model of VDJ rearrangement. In TCRdb, the public reads were trimmed at Q25 with fastp and aligned with MiXCR, with productive beta chains retained. Rows with a matching CDR3 protein are joined into one entry that keeps the most common DNA and genes. V and J calls and clone size were set by TCRdb, not the authors. This sample has around 770,000 distinct CDR3 sequences in its table, and 10% to 15% of those were observed once. The biggest ten clones account for approximately 0.51% of the sample.

Rearrangement joined TRBV20-1 to TRBJ2-3; TRBD2 is a possible D gene, resting on 5 matching bases. This TCR came from a male donor with ankylosing spondylitis. Sample: blood, either unsorted or a sorted T cell fraction (not recorded which). The CDR3 protein: CSASLRTGADTQYF. The DNA sequence is as follows: TGCAGTGCTAGTTTACGAACCGGGGCAGATACGCAGTATTTT.